The TCR beta chain under discussion was sequenced for a study of OX40 agonist ivuxolimab in advanced cancers. Regarding the study as a whole: Averaging showed that CD8+ T cells had more expanded clones than CD4+ did.

There are a few counts of this clone. Its antigen is currently unknown. Trimming removed 0 bases at V and 0 bases at J, with 13 bases between. There are 16 residues in the CDR3. Per germline, CDR1 SGDLS and CDR2 YYNGEE. Measured with immunoSEQ multiplex PCR; TCRdb has only the in-frame clones, and not every one. The repertoire holds some 13,000 clones, with more than 75% as singletons. The V and J genes are TRBV9 and TRBJ2-7; D not resolved. The receptor was isolated from an adult with an advanced solid tumor such as melanoma, head and neck, liver or kidney cancer. Sequenced material: CD4+ or CD8+ T cells sorted from blood, taken in a trial of the OX40 agonist ivuxolimab. CDR3 sequence reads: CASSVGGSGSSYEQYF. CDR3 coding DNA: TGTGCCAGCAGCGTAGGGGGTTCGGGTTCCTCCTACGAGCAGTACTTC.